This T cell receptor beta chain was profiled in a study of blood T cell repertoires in COVID-19. Study-level information: Sample material is recorded as cDNA or gDNA derived from T cells, B-cell-depleted T cells, or PBMCs.

Per the authors' pipeline: The authors estimated nucleated cell counts from reference gene primer amplification. The protocol was immunoSEQ multiplex PCR, while the TCRdb copy is restricted to in-frame clones and leaves out a portion. For V, J and clone size, that table is used; D and trimming come from the DNA. Of some 310,000 clones detected, roughly 87% appear once; the ten largest clones hold 1%. Germline V gene sequence: CDR1 MDHEN, CDR2 SYDVKM. There are 15 residues in the CDR3. The V end was cut by 3 bases, the J end by 8 bases, with 16 bases between. The sequence was collected from a man over 45 with active or convalescent COVID-19. Sequenced input: peripheral blood. V and J are TRBV28 and TRBJ1-4, with D possibly being TRBD1 (6 bases). CDR3 coding DNA: TGTGCCAGCAGTTTCTTACAGGGCGAGGGGGAAAAACTGTTTTTT. This encodes CASSFLQGEGEKLFF.